This T cell receptor (beta chain) was sequenced during a study of blood T cell repertoires in COVID-19. Background on the study: Sites in the United States, Italy and Spain provided acute and convalescent COVID-19 samples. Nucleic acid was either cDNA or gDNA, and it came from T cells, B-cell-depleted T cells, or PBMCs.

Only a few counts were recorded for this clone. Authors' analysis steps: It was from reference gene primer amplification that nucleated cell counts were estimated. Profiled with immunoSEQ multiplex PCR; TCRdb holds only in-frame clones, not every one. V, J and clone size were drawn from that table, and D and trimming were deduced from the DNA. The top ten clones hold less than 2% of a sample with under 250,000 clones, roughly 84% of them seen once. Germline V gene data show CDR1 as LNHDA and CDR2 as SQIVND (reference sequence). Trimming cost V 6 bases and J 4 bases; bases outside gene matches: 6. CDR3 length: 15 amino acids.

The TCR was taken from a woman between 35 and 50 years old who had recovered from COVID-19. The chain combines TRBV19 with TRBJ2-2; 9 bases agree with TRBD1. Sequencing was carried out using peripheral blood. The CDR3 nucleotides are TGTGCCAGTAGCCCCGGGACAGGGTTCACCGGGGAGCTGTTTTTT. Translating it yields CASSPGTGFTGELFF.